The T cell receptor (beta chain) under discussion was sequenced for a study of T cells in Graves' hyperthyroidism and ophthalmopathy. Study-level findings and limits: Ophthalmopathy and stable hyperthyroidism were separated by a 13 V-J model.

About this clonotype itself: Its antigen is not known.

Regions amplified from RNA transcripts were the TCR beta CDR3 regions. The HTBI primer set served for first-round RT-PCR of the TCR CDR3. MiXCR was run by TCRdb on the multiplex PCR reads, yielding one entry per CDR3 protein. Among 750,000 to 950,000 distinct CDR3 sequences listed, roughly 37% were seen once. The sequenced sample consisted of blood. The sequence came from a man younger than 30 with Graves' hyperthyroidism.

CDR3 in amino acids: CASSLGRTGVYEQYF. The CDR3 nucleotides are TGTGCCAGCAGCTTGGGACGGACAGGGGTCTACGAGCAGTACTTC. V is TRBV5-6 and J is TRBJ2-7, with 9 bases that match TRBD1. Germline V lookup: CDR1 SGHDT, CDR2 YYEEEE. This CDR3 is built from 15 residues. After removal of 0 bases from V and 3 bases from J, the junction contained 4 bases not matched to a gene.